This T cell receptor beta chain derives from a study of OX40 agonist ivuxolimab in advanced cancers. About the research overall: At doses from 0.01 to 10 mg/kg, patients were given intravenous ivuxolimab every 2 weeks. Study observations and caveats: Averaging showed that CD8+ T cells had more expanded clones than CD4+ did.

Measured with immunoSEQ multiplex PCR; TCRdb has only the in-frame clones, and not every one. The sample holds about 60,000 clones; roughly nine tenths are singletons and the top ten take 3.5% to 5%. About this clone: What it binds is unknown.

The CDR3 totals 16 residues. The V end was cut by 6 bases, the J end by 0 bases, with 14 bases between. Germline-derived CDR1 and CDR2 are SNHLY and FYNNEI. Sequenced material: CD4+ or CD8+ T cells sorted from blood, taken in a trial of the OX40 agonist ivuxolimab. The source of this sequence is an adult with an advanced solid tumor such as melanoma, head and neck, liver or kidney cancer. This chain joins TRBV2 and TRBJ1-4; D might be TRBD1 (5 bases). Here the CDR3 DNA reads TGTGCCAGCAGGGGTCCCGGGGGAGCAACTAATGAAAAACTGTTTTTT. Protein: CASRGPGGATNEKLFF.